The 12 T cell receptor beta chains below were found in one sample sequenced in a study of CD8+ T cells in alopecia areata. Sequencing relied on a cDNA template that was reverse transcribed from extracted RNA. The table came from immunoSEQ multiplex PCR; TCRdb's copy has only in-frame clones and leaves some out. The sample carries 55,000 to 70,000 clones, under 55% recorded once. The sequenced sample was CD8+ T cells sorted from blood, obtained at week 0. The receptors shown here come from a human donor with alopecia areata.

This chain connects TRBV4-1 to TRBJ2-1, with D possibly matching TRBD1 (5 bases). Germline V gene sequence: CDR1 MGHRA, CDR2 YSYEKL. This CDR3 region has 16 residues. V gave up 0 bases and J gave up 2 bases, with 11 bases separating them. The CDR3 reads CASSQDIRVAYNEQFF. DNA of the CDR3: TGCGCCAGCAGCCAAGATATCAGGGTAGCCTACAATGAGCAGTTCTTC.

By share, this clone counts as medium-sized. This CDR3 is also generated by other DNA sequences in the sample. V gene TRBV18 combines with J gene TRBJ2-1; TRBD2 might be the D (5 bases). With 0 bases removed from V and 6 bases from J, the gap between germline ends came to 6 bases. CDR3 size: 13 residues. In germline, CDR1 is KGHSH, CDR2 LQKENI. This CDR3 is CASSPPGGNEQFF. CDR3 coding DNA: TGTGCCAGCTCACCACCAGGAGGCAATGAGCAGTTCTTC.

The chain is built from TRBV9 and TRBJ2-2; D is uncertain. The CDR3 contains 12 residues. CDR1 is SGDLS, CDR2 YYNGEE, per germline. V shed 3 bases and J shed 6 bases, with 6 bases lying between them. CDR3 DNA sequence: TGTGCCAGCAGCGACGTTTCCGGGGAGCTGTTTTTT. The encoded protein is CASSDVSGELFF.

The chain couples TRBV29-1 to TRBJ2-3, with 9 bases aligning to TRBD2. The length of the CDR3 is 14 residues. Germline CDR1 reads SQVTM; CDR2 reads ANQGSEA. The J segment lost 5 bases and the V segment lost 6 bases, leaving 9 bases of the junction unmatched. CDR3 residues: CSVALAGEGDTQYF. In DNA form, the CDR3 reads TGCAGCGTAGCCTTAGCGGGAGAAGGAGATACGCAGTATTTT.

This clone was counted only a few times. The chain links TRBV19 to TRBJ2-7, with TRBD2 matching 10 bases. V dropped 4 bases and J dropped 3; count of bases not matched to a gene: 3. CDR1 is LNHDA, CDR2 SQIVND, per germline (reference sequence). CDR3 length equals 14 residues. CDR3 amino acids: CASSTSSGSYEQYF. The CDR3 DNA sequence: TGTGCCAGTAGTACCTCTAGCGGGAGCTACGAGCAGTACTTC.

In DNA form, the CDR3 reads TGCGCCAGCAGCCAAGGTGACAGGGAAAGGGCCAACGTCCTGACTTTC. It yields the protein CASSQGDRERANVLTF. This chain links TRBV4-1 with TRBJ2-6; 7 bases are shared with TRBD1. Per the germline V gene, CDR1 is MGHRA and CDR2 is YSYEKL. After removal of 1 base from V and 5 bases from J, the junction contained 5 bases not matched to a gene. This CDR3 is built from 16 residues.

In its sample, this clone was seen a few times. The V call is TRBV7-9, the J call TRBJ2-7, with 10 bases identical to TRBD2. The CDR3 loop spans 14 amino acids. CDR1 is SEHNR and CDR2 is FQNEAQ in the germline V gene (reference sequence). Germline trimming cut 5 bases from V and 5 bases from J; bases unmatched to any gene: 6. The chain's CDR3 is CASSPSGRGDEQYF. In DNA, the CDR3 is TGTGCCAGCAGCCCTAGCGGGAGAGGCGACGAGCAGTACTTC.

In nucleotides, the CDR3 is TGTGCCAGCAGCTTGGGAGCGGTAGAGCAGTACTTC. Its protein is CASSLGAVEQYF. The V gene is TRBV5-6, the J gene TRBJ2-7, with D tentatively TRBD2 (5 bases). In germline, CDR1 is SGHDT, CDR2 YYEEEE. This CDR3 has 12 amino acids. Trimming stripped 0 bases from V and 7 bases from J, with 8 bases between.

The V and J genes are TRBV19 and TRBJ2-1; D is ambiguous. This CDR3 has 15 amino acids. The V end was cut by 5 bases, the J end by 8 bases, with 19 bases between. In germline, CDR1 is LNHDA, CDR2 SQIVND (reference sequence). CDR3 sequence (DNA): TGTGCCAGTAGTGTTACCCGCAATACTTGGGATGAGCAGTTCTTC. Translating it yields CASSVTRNTWDEQFF. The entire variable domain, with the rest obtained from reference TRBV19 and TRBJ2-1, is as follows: DGGITQSPKYLFRKEGQNVTLSCEQNLNHDAMYWYRQDPGQGLRLIYYSQIVNDFQKGDIAEGYSVSREKKESFPLTVTSAQKNPTAFYLCASSVTRNTWDEQFFGPGTRLTVL.

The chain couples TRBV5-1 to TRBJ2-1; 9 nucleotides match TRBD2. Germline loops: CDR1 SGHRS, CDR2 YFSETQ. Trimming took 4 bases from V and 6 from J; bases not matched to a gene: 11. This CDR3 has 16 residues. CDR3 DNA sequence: TGCGCCAGCAGCCAAGATCGCGGGAGGGCCCTCAATGAGCAGTTCTTC. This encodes CASSQDRGRALNEQFF.

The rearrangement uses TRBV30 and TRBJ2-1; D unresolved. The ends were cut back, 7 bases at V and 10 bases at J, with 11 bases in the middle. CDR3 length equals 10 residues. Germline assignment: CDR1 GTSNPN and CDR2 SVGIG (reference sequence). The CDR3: CASYGVEQFF. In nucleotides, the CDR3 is TGTGCCTCTTATGGGGTGGAGCAGTTCTTC.

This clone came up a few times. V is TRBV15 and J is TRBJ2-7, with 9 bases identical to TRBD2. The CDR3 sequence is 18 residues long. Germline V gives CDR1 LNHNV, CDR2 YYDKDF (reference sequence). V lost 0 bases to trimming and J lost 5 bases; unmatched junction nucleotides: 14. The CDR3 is CATSRDTVGTGLAHEQYF. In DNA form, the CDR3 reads TGTGCCACCAGCAGAGATACAGTCGGGACGGGACTAGCCCACGAGCAGTACTTC.